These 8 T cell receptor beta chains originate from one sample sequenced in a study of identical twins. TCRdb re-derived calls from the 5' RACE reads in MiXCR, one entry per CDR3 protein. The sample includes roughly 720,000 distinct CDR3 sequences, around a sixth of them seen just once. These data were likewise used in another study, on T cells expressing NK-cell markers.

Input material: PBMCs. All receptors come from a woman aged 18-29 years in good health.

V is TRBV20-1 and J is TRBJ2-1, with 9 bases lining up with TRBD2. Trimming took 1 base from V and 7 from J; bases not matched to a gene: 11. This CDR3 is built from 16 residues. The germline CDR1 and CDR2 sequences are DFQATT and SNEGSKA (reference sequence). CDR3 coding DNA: TGCAGTGCTAGAGCAGCAGCGGGGGGATTGGTGAATGAGCAGTTCTTC. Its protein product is CSARAAAGGLVNEQFF.

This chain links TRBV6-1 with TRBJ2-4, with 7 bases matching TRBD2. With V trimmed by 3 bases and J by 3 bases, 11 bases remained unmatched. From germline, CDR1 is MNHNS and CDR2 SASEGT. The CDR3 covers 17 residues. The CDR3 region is CASSDPPASGIKNIQYF. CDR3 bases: TGTGCCAGCAGTGACCCCCCGGCTAGCGGTATCAAAAACATTCAGTACTTC.

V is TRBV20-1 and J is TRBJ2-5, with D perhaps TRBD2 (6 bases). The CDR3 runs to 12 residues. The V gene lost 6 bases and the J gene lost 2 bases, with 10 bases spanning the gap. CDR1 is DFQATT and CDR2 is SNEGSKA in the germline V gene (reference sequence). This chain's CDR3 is CSAGGSQETQYF. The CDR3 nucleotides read TGCAGTGCGGGGGGTAGTCAAGAGACCCAGTACTTC.

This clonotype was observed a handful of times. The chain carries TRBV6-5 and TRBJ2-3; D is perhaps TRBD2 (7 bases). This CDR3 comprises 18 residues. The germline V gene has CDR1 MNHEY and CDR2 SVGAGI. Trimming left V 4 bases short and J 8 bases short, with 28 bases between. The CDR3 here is CASSSSGGLGPPGGTQYF. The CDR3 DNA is TGTGCCAGCAGTTCCTCCGGGGGGCTAGGCCCTCCTGGTGGTACGCAGTATTTT.

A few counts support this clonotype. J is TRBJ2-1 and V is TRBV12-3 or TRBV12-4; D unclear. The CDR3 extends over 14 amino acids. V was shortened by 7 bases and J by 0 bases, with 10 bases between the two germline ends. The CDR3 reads CASTPLASYNEQFF. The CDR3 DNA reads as TGTGCCAGCACCCCTCTGGCCTCCTACAATGAGCAGTTCTTC.

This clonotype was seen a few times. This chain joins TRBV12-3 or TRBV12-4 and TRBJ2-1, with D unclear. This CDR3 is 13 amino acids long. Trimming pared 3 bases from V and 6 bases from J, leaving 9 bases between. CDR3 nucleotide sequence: TGTGCCAGCAGTTTTGGGTTTGCCAATGAGCAGTTCTTC. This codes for CASSFGFANEQFF.

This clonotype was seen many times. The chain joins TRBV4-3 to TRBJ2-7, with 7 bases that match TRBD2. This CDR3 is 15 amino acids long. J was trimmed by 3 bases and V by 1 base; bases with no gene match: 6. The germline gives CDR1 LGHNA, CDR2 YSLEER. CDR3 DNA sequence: TGCGCCAGCAGCCAAGGGACCAGCGGGATCTACGAGCAGTACTTC. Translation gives CASSQGTSGIYEQYF.

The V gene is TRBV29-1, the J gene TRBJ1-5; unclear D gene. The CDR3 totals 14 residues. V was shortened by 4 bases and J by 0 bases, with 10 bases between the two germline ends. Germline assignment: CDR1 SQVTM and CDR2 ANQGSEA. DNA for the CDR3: TGCAGCGTTGCCGAGAGTCATAGCAATCAGCCCCAGCATTTT. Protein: CSVAESHSNQPQHF.